This paragraph covers one TCR beta chain sequence. The read ends 3 residues before the CDR3 terminus; that terminus is restored from the germline J gene. This CDR3 is 13 amino acids long. In germline, CDR1 is LNHDA, CDR2 SQIVND (reference sequence). V lost 6 bases to trimming and J lost 0 bases; unmatched junction nucleotides: 0. The nonmyeloablative bone marrow transplants came from related graft donors, with transient mixed chimerism. The data belong to a study of Tregs in tolerant kidney transplant recipients. Profiling relied on immunoSEQ multiplex PCR, and the TCRdb table lists in-frame clones only, not all of them. The listing contains 25,000 to 40,000 clones.

The material was CD4+ T cells from blood (PBMCs), obtained 24 months after the transplant. This TCR was sampled from a human patient who received a combined kidney and bone marrow transplant. The graft donor may have given rise to some T cells. The V gene is TRBV19, the J gene TRBJ1-1; 8 bases agree with TRBD1. CDR3 region: CASRDRVNTEAFF. CDR3 DNA (partial): TGTGCCAGTAGGGACAGGGTGAACACTGAA.